A single sample gave rise to the 29 T cell receptor beta chains below, sequenced in a study of shared clonotypes between healthy human individuals. TCRdb's copy holds only in-frame clones and misses some; the assay was immunoSEQ multiplex PCR. The sample lists approximately 500,000 clones, 90% to 96% occurring once. Sequences were obtained from naive CD4+ T cells sorted from blood. The subset: CD45RA+ positively selected. The origin of the receptors is a woman aged 30 to 39 in good health.

This sequence joins TRBV6-1 and TRBJ2-7; 12 bases agree with TRBD2. This CDR3 has 14 residues. Germline trimming cut 6 bases from V and 2 bases from J; bases unmatched to any gene: 2. Germline V CDR1 and CDR2: MNHNS, SASEGT. The CDR3 here is CASRTSGRTYEQYF. For the CDR3, the DNA is TGTGCCAGCAGGACTAGCGGGAGAACCTACGAGCAGTACTTC.

The chain couples TRBV6-1 to TRBJ1-2; D is possibly TRBD1 (6 bases). This CDR3 comprises 13 residues. Germline CDR1 reads MNHNS; CDR2 reads SASEGT. The V end was cut by 6 bases, the J end by 2 bases, with 10 bases between. The DNA for the CDR3 is TGTGCCAGCAGGGGAGGGACAAACTATGGCTACACCTTC. Protein product: CASRGGTNYGYTF.

This rearrangement joins TRBV18 to TRBJ1-1; D uncertain. This CDR3 has 14 amino acids. With 3 bases removed from V and 3 bases from J, the gap between germline ends came to 11 bases. Germline V gene lookup returns CDR1 KGHSH and CDR2 LQKENI. The CDR3 coding sequence is TGTGCCAGCTCACCTTCCGTGGAAGACACTGAAGCTTTCTTT. Its translation: CASSPSVEDTEAFF.

The rearrangement joins TRBV5-1 to TRBJ1-2, with D tentatively TRBD1 (5 bases). CDR3 size: 13 residues. The germline CDR1 and CDR2 sequences are SGHRS and YFSETQ. V shed 8 bases and J shed 1 base, with 12 bases lying between them. The CDR3 is CASRLTDNYGYTF. CDR3 in DNA: TGCGCCAGTCGGTTGACAGATAACTATGGCTACACCTTC.

The chain uses TRBV2 and TRBJ1-1; D is undetermined. Germline loops: CDR1 SNHLY, CDR2 FYNNEI. Trimming pared 4 bases from V and 5 bases from J, leaving 17 bases between. The CDR3 consists of 15 residues. CDR3 in amino acids: CASSGNSGLGTEAFF. The CDR3 region has the DNA TGTGCCAGCAGTGGGAATTCTGGGCTGGGAACTGAAGCTTTCTTT.

The rearrangement joins TRBV19 to TRBJ2-1; 10 bases are a match to TRBD2. CDR1 and CDR2 (germline): LNHDA, SQIVND (reference sequence). The CDR3 totals 16 residues. Trimming removed 4 bases from V and 4 bases from J; junction bases left unmatched: 7. The DNA of the CDR3 is TGTGCCAGTAGTAAGTCTAGCGGGGGACGGTACAATGAGCAGTTCTTC. This sequence encodes CASSKSSGGRYNEQFF.

As regards this clone: The junction shows a germline mismatch at one end, possibly a read error. This chain links TRBV30 with TRBJ2-2; D gene unclear. The CDR3 is 11 residues long. Looked up from germline, CDR1 is GTSNPN and CDR2 is SVGIG (reference sequence). CDR3 DNA: TGCGCACTTACTAACACCGGGGAGCTGTTTTTT. Translation: CALTNTGELFF.

This chain connects TRBV5-1 to TRBJ1-2; unclear D gene. Germline V lookup: CDR1 SGHRS, CDR2 YFSETQ. V lost 0 bases to trimming and J lost 5 bases, with 8 bases between them. The CDR3 consists of 13 residues. CDR3 DNA sequence: TGCGCCAGCAGCTTGGACCTCGCTTATGGCTACACCTTC. Translated, it gives CASSLDLAYGYTF.

The table lists this clone with a few counts. The V and J genes are TRBV2 and TRBJ2-7; TRBD1 matches 8 bases. Germline lookup yields CDR1 SNHLY and CDR2 FYNNEI. There are 13 residues in the CDR3. Unmatched junction bases numbered 6, after V lost 11 bases and J lost 0 bases. As DNA, the CDR3 is TGTGCCTGGGGGACAGGCGCCTCCTACGAGCAGTACTTC. It codes for CAWGTGASYEQYF.

This chain connects TRBV28 to TRBJ2-7; D gene uncertain. Germline V gene sequence: CDR1 MDHEN, CDR2 SYDVKM. The CDR3 loop spans 17 amino acids. V lost 6 bases and J lost 2, with 23 bases in between. CDR3 region: CASSPPIARTATYEQYF. CDR3 nucleotide sequence: TGTGCCAGCAGCCCCCCCATTGCCCGGACCGCCACCTACGAGCAGTACTTC.

The chain carries TRBV28 and TRBJ2-1, with 7 bases identical to TRBD2. The germline V gene encodes CDR1 MDHEN and CDR2 SYDVKM. Losses at the gene ends were 3 bases for V and 9 bases for J; bases not matched to a gene: 2. CDR3 length: 12 residues. The CDR3: CASSLGTTEQFF. The CDR3, as DNA: TGTGCCAGCAGTTTGGGGACTACTGAGCAGTTCTTC.

V gene TRBV27 combines with J gene TRBJ2-7; 7 bases are a match to TRBD1. The CDR3 covers 16 residues. Germline CDR1 is MNHEY and CDR2 is SMNVEV (reference sequence). The ends lost 6 bases at V and 5 bases at J; junction bases unmatched: 16. CDR3 sequence reads: CASRRESTGPNNEQYF. The CDR3 DNA reads as TGTGCCAGCAGACGAGAATCGACAGGGCCGAATAACGAGCAGTACTTC.

The rearrangement links TRBV19 to TRBJ2-2, with 10 bases matching TRBD1. V trimming: 7 bases; J trimming: 4 bases; junction bases outside the gene matches: 12. CDR3 length equals 17 residues. In germline, CDR1 is LNHDA, CDR2 SQIVND (reference sequence). The chain's CDR3 is CASTAPGQGLTTGELFF. CDR3 bases: TGTGCCAGTACCGCCCCGGGACAGGGGTTAACCACCGGGGAGCTGTTTTTT.

The genes are TRBV7-2 and TRBJ2-3, with TRBD1 identical over 8 bases. The CDR3 extends over 16 amino acids. The V segment lost 5 bases and the J segment 4 bases; nucleotides outside the gene matches: 11. CDR1 is SGHTA and CDR2 is FQGNSA in the germline V gene. The CDR3 loop reads CASSSAGTGPADTQYF. The CDR3 DNA follows: TGTGCCAGCAGCAGTGCCGGGACAGGTCCCGCAGATACGCAGTATTTT.

This clone was detected only once. The genes are TRBV6-1 and TRBJ1-2; the match to TRBD1 covers 8 bases. CDR1 is MNHNS and CDR2 is SASEGT in the germline V gene. J lost 4 bases, V lost 0 bases, and 4 bases had no gene match. The CDR3 consists of 15 residues. CDR3: CASSEAGTGIYGYTF. The CDR3 DNA reads TGTGCCAGCAGTGAAGCGGGGACAGGCATCTATGGCTACACCTTC.

V gene TRBV2 combines with J gene TRBJ1-5; 7 nucleotides agree with TRBD1. J gave up 9 bases and V 5 bases, and 7 bases lay outside the gene matches. This CDR3 is built from 13 residues. Looked up from germline, CDR1 is SNHLY and CDR2 is FYNNEI. In DNA, the CDR3 is TGTGCCAGCAGTACAGGGGCGGGGAGGCCCCAGCATTTT. Translation: CASSTGAGRPQHF.

This chain connects TRBV28 to TRBJ2-5; TRBD2 is a possible D gene (6 bases). Per the germline V gene, CDR1 is MDHEN and CDR2 is SYDVKM. The CDR3 has 15 amino acids. The V gene lost 6 bases and the J gene lost 4 bases, with 18 bases spanning the gap. This chain's CDR3 is CASRSGGAGGETQYF. The DNA for the CDR3 is TGTGCCAGCAGGTCCGGGGGAGCTGGTGGAGAGACCCAGTACTTC.

The chain is built from TRBV7-2 and TRBJ1-2; TRBD1 matches 9 bases. CDR1 and CDR2 from the germline V gene are SGHTA and FQGNSA. This CDR3 contains 15 residues. Germline trimming cut 5 bases from V and 8 bases from J; bases unmatched to any gene: 12. The CDR3 DNA reads TGTGCCAGCAGCCCGTCCGGGACAGGGAATGGCGGCTACACCTTC. Protein product: CASSPSGTGNGGYTF.

The J gene is TRBJ2-5, the V gene TRBV11-1, with D unclear. V was trimmed by 5 bases and J by 4 bases, leaving 5 bases between them. The germline CDR1 and CDR2 sequences are SGHAT and FQDESV (reference sequence). The CDR3 has 11 residues. The CDR3 loop is CASSRTETQYF. The CDR3 nucleotides are TGTGCCAGCAGCCGTACAGAGACCCAGTACTTC.

The chain combines TRBV10-3 with TRBJ2-1, with 8 bases fitting TRBD2. CDR3 length: 15 residues. Germline loops: CDR1 ENHRY, CDR2 SYGVKD. The V gene end was trimmed by 8 bases and the J gene end by 6 bases; junction bases not matched to a gene: 12. The CDR3 sequence is CAIGSAGAGINEQFF. The CDR3 nucleotides read TGTGCCATCGGATCAGCGGGAGCGGGGATCAATGAGCAGTTCTTC.

This sequence joins TRBV2 and TRBJ1-2; D is ambiguous. CDR3 length equals 11 residues. Germline V lookup: CDR1 SNHLY, CDR2 FYNNEI. The V end was cut by 6 bases, the J end by 2 bases, with 4 bases between. The CDR3 is CASRQNYGYTF. The CDR3 DNA reads TGTGCCAGCAGACAGAACTATGGCTACACCTTC.

This clone was seen more than once but under ten times. This chain uses TRBV2 with TRBJ1-1; D is uncertain. Trimming removed 3 bases at V and 1 base at J, with 15 bases between. CDR1 and CDR2 (germline): SNHLY, FYNNEI. This CDR3 comprises 16 residues. CDR3 bases: TGTGCCAGCAGTGAGACTCCTATTGGACGGAACACTGAAGCTTTCTTT. Translation gives CASSETPIGRNTEAFF.

The gene calls are TRBV4-1 and TRBJ2-1; 11 nucleotides match TRBD2. The CDR3 has 21 amino acids. V lost 1 base to trimming and J lost 0 bases; unmatched junction nucleotides: 14. Germline CDR1 is MGHRA and CDR2 is YSYEKL. DNA of the CDR3: TGCGCCAGCAGCCAAGGCGGGGGGCTAGCGGGAGGCCCAACCTCCTACAATGAGCAGTTCTTC. Its translation: CASSQGGGLAGGPTSYNEQFF.

V gene TRBV5-1 combines with J gene TRBJ1-3; the D gene is possibly TRBD1 (6 bases). The CDR3 extends over 16 amino acids. The germline CDR1 and CDR2 sequences are SGHRS and YFSETQ. V shed 1 base and J shed 9 bases, with 20 bases lying between them. CDR3 loop: CASSLTGSSLAGTIYF. CDR3 in DNA: TGCGCCAGCAGCTTGACAGGGTCCTCCCTGGCGGGCACCATATATTTT.

This clone was detected only once. The chain has TRBV6-1 and TRBJ1-5; D gene uncertain. V was trimmed by 7 bases and J by 0 bases, leaving 13 bases between them. The CDR3 consists of 15 residues. Germline CDR1 reads MNHNS; CDR2 reads SASEGT. The DNA of the CDR3 is TGTGCCAGCATCTCGGCAGTTTATAGCAATCAGCCCCAGCATTTT. It translates to CASISAVYSNQPQHF.

The chain is built from TRBV28 and TRBJ2-1; a possible D gene is TRBD1 (5 bases). The CDR3 covers 15 residues. Germline CDR1 is MDHEN and CDR2 is SYDVKM. Trimming pared 6 bases from V and 6 bases from J, leaving 18 bases between. DNA for the CDR3: TGTGCCAGCAGCAGTGCTGGACAAGACACCAATGAGCAGTTCTTC. It yields the protein CASSSAGQDTNEQFF.

J is TRBJ1-1 and V is TRBV28, with 10 bases that match TRBD1. Germline CDR1 reads MDHEN; CDR2 reads SYDVKM. V dropped 6 bases and J dropped 6; count of bases not matched to a gene: 13. The CDR3 sequence is 16 residues long. CDR3 in amino acids: CASRRGDRGRGSEAFF. The CDR3 DNA follows: TGTGCCAGCAGGAGAGGAGACAGGGGGCGAGGGTCTGAAGCTTTCTTT.

The rearrangement uses TRBV28 and TRBJ1-1; TRBD1 agrees at 11 bases. The V gene's germline CDR1 is MDHEN and CDR2 SYDVKM. The CDR3 is made up of 15 amino acids. The V gene end was trimmed by 6 bases and the J gene end by 11 bases; junction bases not matched to a gene: 14. The CDR3 coding sequence is TGTGCCAGCAGATTCAGGACAGGGGGCTACATGGTGGCTTTCTTT. Translated, it gives CASRFRTGGYMVAFF.

The chain couples TRBV11-2 to TRBJ1-6; 7 bases agree with TRBD1. Germline CDR1 is SGHAT and CDR2 is FQNNGV. The CDR3 runs to 15 residues. V lost 5 bases, J lost 10 bases, and 11 bases stayed unmatched. CDR3 coding DNA: TGTGCCAGCAGCGCAGAACAGGGGCTTCTCTCACCCCTCCACTTT. It codes for CASSAEQGLLSPLHF.